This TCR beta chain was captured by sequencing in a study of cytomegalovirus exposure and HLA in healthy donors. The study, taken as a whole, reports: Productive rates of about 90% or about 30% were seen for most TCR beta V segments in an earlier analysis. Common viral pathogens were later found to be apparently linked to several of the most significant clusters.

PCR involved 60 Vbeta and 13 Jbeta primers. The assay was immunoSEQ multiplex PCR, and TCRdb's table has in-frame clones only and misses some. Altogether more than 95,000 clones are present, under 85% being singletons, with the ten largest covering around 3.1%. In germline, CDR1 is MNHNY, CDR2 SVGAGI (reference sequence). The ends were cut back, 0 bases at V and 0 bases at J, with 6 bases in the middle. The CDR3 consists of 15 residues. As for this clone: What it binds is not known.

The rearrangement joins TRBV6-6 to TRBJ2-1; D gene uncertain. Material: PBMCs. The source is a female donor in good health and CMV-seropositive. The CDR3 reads CASSYSPGSYNEQFF. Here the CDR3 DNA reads TGTGCCAGCAGTTACTCCCCGGGCTCCTACAATGAGCAGTTCTTC.